Listed here are 27 T cell receptor beta chains from one sample, sequenced in a study of blood T cell repertoires in COVID-19. TCRdb's table, derived via immunoSEQ multiplex PCR, lists solely in-frame clones and lacks some. The sample holds about 140,000 clones, around 84% seen once. Sequenced sample: peripheral blood. These receptors all come from a woman aged 55-70 years with acute or convalescent COVID-19.

This chain uses TRBV4-1 with TRBJ2-7; TRBD2 agrees at 8 bases. CDR3 length: 16 residues. V gave up 3 bases and J gave up 3 bases; unmatched junction bases: 10. Germline lookup yields CDR1 MGHRA and CDR2 YSYEKL. DNA for the CDR3: TGCGCCAGCAGCCAGGCTCCGGGGGGGAAGTACTACGAGCAGTACTTC. Encoded protein: CASSQAPGGKYYEQYF.

The chain combines TRBV12-5 with TRBJ2-7; D remains unclear. V lost 1 base, J lost 6 bases, and 7 bases lay in between. Germline V gene sequence: CDR1 LGHNT, CDR2 FRNRAP. CDR3 length equals 12 residues. The CDR3 spells CASGLAGFEQYF. The CDR3 DNA reads as TGTGCTAGTGGTTTGGCCGGGTTCGAGCAGTACTTC.

The chain couples TRBV25-1 to TRBJ1-4; D is possibly TRBD1 (6 bases). The CDR3 is made up of 17 amino acids. V was cut by 1 base and J by 2 bases, with 14 bases left in between. The germline gives CDR1 MGHDK, CDR2 SYGVNS. The CDR3 sequence: CASSEFGQGSTNEKLFF. The CDR3 DNA reads as TGTGCCAGCAGTGAATTCGGTCAGGGGTCCACTAATGAAAAACTGTTTTTT.

This chain joins TRBV2 and TRBJ2-1; D may be TRBD2 (6 bases). Trimming left V 6 bases short and J 10 bases short, with 16 bases between. This CDR3 region has 13 residues. The germline gives CDR1 SNHLY, CDR2 FYNNEI. The CDR3 coding sequence is TGTGCCAGCAGGGATGGCGGGGTGAGAGAGCAGTTCTTC. Translation: CASRDGGVREQFF.

This clone was detected only once. V usage is TRBV6-5 and J usage is TRBJ2-7; a weak D match, TRBD1 (8 bases). V gave up 8 bases and J gave up 0 bases, with 14 bases separating them. The V gene's germline CDR1 is MNHEY and CDR2 SVGAGI. The CDR3 is 14 amino acids. CDR3 loop: CASSNRGGSYEQYF. DNA for the CDR3: TGTGCCAGCTCGAACAGGGGGGGCTCCTACGAGCAGTACTTC.

The gene calls are TRBV9 and TRBJ1-6; D is perhaps TRBD1 (5 bases). Germline lookup yields CDR1 SGDLS and CDR2 YYNGEE. This CDR3 comprises 14 residues. V gave up 1 base and J gave up 4 bases, with 6 bases separating them. CDR3 DNA sequence: TGTGCCAGCAGCGTACCAGGGTATAATTCACCCCTCCACTTT. This translates into CASSVPGYNSPLHF.

The chain employs TRBV6-2 or TRBV6-3 and TRBJ2-1; TRBD2 matches 9 bases. The CDR3 is 16 amino acids. CDR1 is MNHEY, CDR2 SVGEGT, per germline. J lost 0 bases, V lost 6 bases, and 6 bases had no gene match. CDR3 DNA: TGTGCCAGCAGACCTAGCGGGGCGAGCTCCTACAATGAGCAGTTCTTC. This translates into CASRPSGASSYNEQFF.

This chain links TRBV21-1 with TRBJ2-3; the D segment call TRBD1 is taken from the table without a DNA check. TRBV21-1 is labeled a pseudogene. This CDR3 is built from 15 residues. Here the CDR3 DNA reads TGTGCCAGCAGCTTCCGGGACAGGGGCACAGATACGCAGTATTTT. Its protein is CASSFRDRGTDTQYF.

This clone occurred once. The CDR3 coding sequence is TGTGCCAGTAGTCTTCGGGGGGGCATTAGAGGGGAGACCCAGTACTTC. This codes for CASSLRGGIRGETQYF. The gene calls are TRBV19 and TRBJ2-5, with TRBD2 matching over 8 bases. Germline lookup yields CDR1 LNHDA and CDR2 SQIVND (reference sequence). This CDR3 has 16 residues. V lost 5 bases and J lost 5; bases outside the gene matches: 13.

In this sample, this clone is medium-sized. V usage is TRBV7-9 and J usage is TRBJ2-7; perhaps TRBD1 as D (6 bases). This CDR3 contains 15 residues. Trimming pared 3 bases from V and 3 bases from J, leaving 15 bases between. Germline V gene data show CDR1 as SEHNR and CDR2 as FQNEAQ (reference sequence). The CDR3 reads CASSLTGTNDYEQYF. CDR3 in DNA: TGTGCCAGCAGCTTGACCGGGACAAACGACTACGAGCAGTACTTC.

This clone was counted only a few times. The J gene is TRBJ1-6, the V gene TRBV28; TRBD1 might be the D (6 bases). This CDR3 region has 14 residues. V lost 8 bases and J lost 9, with 17 bases in between. From germline, CDR1 is MDHEN and CDR2 SYDVKM. CDR3: CASGGDAGGSPLHF. CDR3 coding DNA: TGTGCCAGCGGGGGCGACGCCGGAGGTTCACCCCTCCACTTT.

The chain couples TRBV5-1 to TRBJ2-3; 9 positions agree with TRBD2. V shed 2 bases and J 6 bases; nucleotides not matched to a gene: 7. CDR1 is SGHRS, CDR2 YFSETQ, per germline. This CDR3 has 15 residues. In nucleotides, the CDR3 is TGCGCCAGCAGCTTACTAGCGGGTCCGGGTGATACGCAGTATTTT. Translated: CASSLLAGPGDTQYF.

This clone was observed a handful of times. The V gene is TRBV9, the J gene TRBJ2-1; 8 positions match TRBD2. V lost 3 bases to trimming and J lost 4 bases; unmatched junction nucleotides: 6. The CDR3 length is 15 residues. The germline V gene has CDR1 SGDLS and CDR2 YYNGEE. CDR3 in amino acids: CASSGKRGRYNEQFF. The DNA of the CDR3 is TGTGCCAGCAGCGGAAAGCGGGGGAGATACAATGAGCAGTTCTTC.

The chain carries TRBV7-2 and TRBJ2-4; D is perhaps TRBD2 (6 bases). V gave up 5 bases and J gave up 7 bases, with 15 bases separating them. CDR1 is SGHTA and CDR2 is FQGNSA in the germline V gene. This CDR3 has 14 residues. The CDR3 spells CASSPGLQRNIQYF. DNA of the CDR3: TGTGCCAGCAGCCCGGGACTCCAACGGAACATTCAGTACTTC.

This clone was seen a single time. The chain links TRBV28 to TRBJ2-7, with TRBD1 matching over 7 bases. The CDR3 is 14 residues long. Germline assignment: CDR1 MDHEN and CDR2 SYDVKM. The V gene end was trimmed by 6 bases and the J gene end by 6 bases; junction bases not matched to a gene: 11. The CDR3 nucleotides are TGTGCCAGCAGAGACACCACAGGGGTTAGCGAGCAGTACTTC. Its translation is CASRDTTGVSEQYF. Drawing the rest from reference TRBV28 and TRBJ2-7, the complete variable domain is DVKVTQSSRYLVKRTGEKVFLECVQDMDHENMFWYRQDPGLGLRLIYFSYDVKMKEKGDIPEGYSVSREKKERFSLILESASTNQTSMYLCASRDTTGVSEQYFGPGTRLTVT.

The rearrangement joins TRBV19 to TRBJ1-2; TRBD1 matches at 7 bases. CDR3 length: 13 residues. V dropped 6 bases and J dropped 8; count of bases not matched to a gene: 9. CDR1 LNHDA and CDR2 SQIVND come from the germline V gene (reference sequence). The CDR3 here is CASRATGVSGYTF. CDR3 coding DNA: TGTGCCAGTAGGGCTACAGGGGTTTCGGGCTACACCTTC.

This rearrangement joins TRBV3-1 (or the pseudogene TRBV3-2) to TRBJ1-5; D unresolved. The CDR3 is made up of 13 amino acids. Trimming cost V 0 bases and J 4 bases, with 4 bases left between them. CDR1 LGHDT and CDR2 YNNKEL come from the germline V gene (reference sequence). The CDR3 sequence is CASSQDRNQPQHF. CDR3 DNA: TGTGCCAGCAGCCAAGACAGAAATCAGCCCCAGCATTTT.

The J gene is TRBJ2-6, the V gene TRBV28; D is perhaps TRBD1 (5 bases). Looked up from germline, CDR1 is MDHEN and CDR2 is SYDVKM. Trimming removed 5 bases at V and 0 bases at J, with 14 bases between. The CDR3 is 17 amino acids. Written as DNA, the CDR3 is TGTGCCAGCAGTGAGACAGTTGTACCCTCTGGGGCCAACGTCCTGACTTTC. Residues: CASSETVVPSGANVLTF.

This chain joins TRBV5-1 and TRBJ1-4, with TRBD1 matching over 7 bases. Germline trimming cut 4 bases from V and 5 bases from J; bases unmatched to any gene: 2. The CDR3 extends over 13 amino acids. Germline loops: CDR1 SGHRS, CDR2 YFSETQ. The CDR3 DNA reads TGCGCCAGCAGCCCGACAGGGAATGAAAAACTGTTTTTT. Translated: CASSPTGNEKLFF.

J is TRBJ1-3 and V is TRBV6-6, with D perhaps TRBD1 (6 bases). V dropped 5 bases and J dropped 1 base, with 6 bases sitting between them. CDR1 MNHNY and CDR2 SVGAGI come from the germline V gene (reference sequence). The CDR3 spans 13 residues. The DNA for the CDR3 is TGTGCCAGCAGTACAGGGTCTGGAAACACCATATATTTT. Translation gives CASSTGSGNTIYF.

This chain joins TRBV2 and TRBJ1-5; TRBD1 aligns across 8 bases. Looked up from germline, CDR1 is SNHLY and CDR2 is FYNNEI. V lost 7 bases, J lost 7 bases, and 6 bases stayed unmatched. The CDR3 extends over 13 amino acids. The CDR3 DNA reads as TGTGCCAGCACCGCGACAGGGGCACAGCCCCAGCATTTT. This translates into CASTATGAQPQHF.

This sequence joins TRBV3-1 (or the pseudogene TRBV3-2) and TRBJ2-3; 8 bases map to TRBD2. The CDR3 sequence is 16 residues long. Germline V gene data show CDR1 as LGHDT and CDR2 as YNNKEL (reference sequence). The junction had 6 bases not matched to a gene; V was cut back by 2 bases and J by 2 bases. The CDR3 reads CASSQNAGGTTDTQYF. In DNA, the CDR3 is TGTGCCAGCAGCCAAAATGCGGGGGGAACCACAGATACGCAGTATTTT.

The chain couples TRBV5-1 to TRBJ2-7; 7 bases are shared with TRBD1. The CDR3 runs to 16 residues. V was pared by 4 bases and J by 5 bases, with 15 bases of the junction left unmatched. Germline V gives CDR1 SGHRS, CDR2 YFSETQ. The CDR3 DNA is TGCGCCAGCAGCCCCTCCGACAGGGCTCTTTTCGACGAGCAGTACTTC. It is translated as CASSPSDRALFDEQYF.

The gene calls are TRBV23-1 and TRBJ1-2; D may be TRBD1 (5 bases). TRBV23-1 is designated an ORF whose function remains uncertain. V gave up 2 bases and J gave up 8 bases, with 15 bases separating them. CDR3 length: 14 residues. The CDR3 region is CASSQGWGVKGYTF. The DNA of the CDR3 is TGCGCCAGCAGTCAAGGCTGGGGGGTTAAGGGCTACACCTTC.

This clone was seen a single time. The chain employs TRBV4-1 and TRBJ1-2; 7 positions match TRBD1. V was pared by 0 bases and J by 5 bases, with 15 bases of the junction left unmatched. The germline V gene has CDR1 MGHRA and CDR2 YSYEKL. CDR3 length equals 18 residues. The CDR3 is CASSQDPPQTGRKYGYTF. In nucleotides, the CDR3 is TGCGCCAGCAGCCAAGATCCCCCTCAGACAGGGCGAAAGTATGGCTACACCTTC.

This clone came up many times. The rearrangement uses TRBV2 and TRBJ2-7; a possible D gene is TRBD1 (5 bases). The CDR3 has 13 residues. V was shortened by 7 bases and J by 3 bases, with 13 bases between the two germline ends. Per germline, CDR1 SNHLY and CDR2 FYNNEI. The CDR3: CASILNRIYEQYF. The CDR3, as DNA: TGTGCCAGCATTTTGAACAGGATCTACGAGCAGTACTTC.

The sample holds a few counts of this clone. This chain's CDR3 is CASSPPRSYEQYF. DNA of the CDR3: TGTGCCAGCTCACCACCGCGGTCCTACGAGCAGTACTTC. The rearrangement links TRBV18 to TRBJ2-7; no clear D. Germline values: CDR1 KGHSH, CDR2 LQKENI. The V and J ends lost 0 bases and 1 base respectively, with 4 bases between them. The CDR3 has 13 amino acids. The whole variable domain, filled in from reference TRBV18 and TRBJ2-7, reads NAGVMQNPRHLVRRRGQEARLRCSPMKGHSHVYWYRQLPEEGLKFMVYLQKENIIDESGMPKERFSAEFPKEGPSILRIQQVVRGDSAAYFCASSPPRSYEQYFGPGTRLTVT.